One and the same sample provided the 17 T cell receptor beta chains below, sequenced in a study of T cell responses to AZD1222 COVID-19 vaccine. Only in-frame clones appear in the TCRdb table, and some are missing; sequencing was by immunoSEQ multiplex PCR. The sample has about 150,000 clones, roughly 86% seen once. Specimen: peripheral blood, collected 28 days after the second AZD1222 dose. The receptors originated from an adult who received the AZD1222 COVID-19 vaccine.

The chain has TRBV14 and TRBJ2-1; D is perhaps TRBD1 (5 bases). CDR3 length equals 15 residues. The ends were cut back, 2 bases at V and 4 bases at J, with 12 bases in the middle. Germline CDR1 and CDR2: SGHDN and FVKESK. In nucleotides, the CDR3 is TGTGCCAGCAGCCAACTACAGGCGATATACAATGAGCAGTTCTTC. As protein: CASSQLQAIYNEQFF.

The chain has TRBV5-4 and TRBJ1-4; possible D gene TRBD1, 6 bases. Trimming stripped 4 bases from V and 5 bases from J, with 12 bases between. The germline CDR1 and CDR2 sequences are SGHNT and YYREEE (reference sequence). The CDR3 consists of 14 residues. DNA of the CDR3: TGTGCCAGCAGCCTTGGGGGCAGCAATGAAAAACTGTTTTTT. Amino acids: CASSLGGSNEKLFF. Full variable domain (missing parts from reference TRBV5-4 and TRBJ1-4): ETGVTQSPTHLIKTRGQQVTLRCSSQSGHNTVSWYQQALGQGPQFIFQYYREEENGRGNFPPRFSGLQFPNYSSELNVNALELDDSALYLCASSLGGSNEKLFFGSGTQLSVL.

This chain joins TRBV2 and TRBJ1-4; a possible D gene is TRBD1 (6 bases). Trimming took off 7 bases at V and 8 bases at J, with 14 bases between the two ends. The CDR3 runs to 13 residues. The germline V gene has CDR1 SNHLY and CDR2 FYNNEI. The CDR3 loop reads CASTMGTPEKLFF. The CDR3 DNA follows: TGTGCCAGCACCATGGGGACACCGGAAAAACTGTTTTTT.

This chain connects TRBV5-8 to TRBJ2-7; D might be TRBD1 or TRBD2, each matching 5 bases. This CDR3 has 14 amino acids. Germline V gives CDR1 SGHTS, CDR2 YDEGEE. Trimming cost V 6 bases and J 2 bases, with 15 bases left between them. The CDR3 loop is CASNSGATAYEQYF. The CDR3 nucleotides read TGTGCCAGCAACTCCGGGGCCACAGCCTACGAGCAGTACTTC.

CDR3 in amino acids: CASSLGINQPQHF. CDR3 coding DNA: TGTGCCAGCAGCTTAGGTATCAATCAGCCCCAGCATTTT. This sequence joins TRBV11-2 and TRBJ1-5, with D uncertain. This CDR3 is built from 13 residues. Trimming pared 1 base from V and 3 bases from J, leaving 4 bases between. Germline-derived CDR1 and CDR2 are SGHAT and FQNNGV.

The CDR3 DNA reads as TGCGCCAGCAGCCCCGGGGTGGCCTCTGGGGCCAACGTCCTGACTTTC. Residues: CASSPGVASGANVLTF. This chain links TRBV23-1 with TRBJ2-6, with D possibly matching TRBD2 (5 bases). TRBV23-1 counts as an open reading frame of uncertain function. V lost 6 bases, J lost 0 bases, and 12 bases lay in between. The CDR3 runs to 16 residues.

The CDR3: CASSEGDGNTIYF. DNA of the CDR3: TGTGCCAGCAGCGAGGGGGATGGAAACACCATATATTTT. This chain joins TRBV7-9 and TRBJ1-3; D might be TRBD1 (6 bases). The length of the CDR3 is 13 residues. From germline, CDR1 is SEHNR and CDR2 FQNEAQ (reference sequence). V was trimmed by 5 bases and J by 3 bases, leaving 8 bases between them.

The chain couples TRBV7-6 to TRBJ2-1; D uncertain. With 1 base removed from V and 5 bases from J, the gap between germline ends came to 12 bases. CDR1 is SGHVS, CDR2 FNYEAQ, per germline. This CDR3 contains 15 residues. CDR3 sequence: CASSLDYQVHNEQFF. DNA for the CDR3: TGTGCCAGCAGCTTAGACTACCAGGTACACAATGAGCAGTTCTTC.

Only a few counts were recorded for this clone. The chain links TRBV19 to TRBJ1-5; D might be TRBD1 (5 bases). V was shortened by 7 bases and J by 0 bases, with 19 bases between the two germline ends. The CDR3 runs 17 residues. In germline, CDR1 is LNHDA, CDR2 SQIVND (reference sequence). CDR3 loop: CASKEAGSLYSNQPQHF. The CDR3 nucleotides read TGTGCCAGTAAGGAGGCAGGGAGCCTATATAGCAATCAGCCCCAGCATTTT.

This clone appeared once. Here the CDR3 DNA reads TGTGCCAGCAGTTTTTTCGGACCGGGAGGCTACACCTTC. Protein sequence: CASSFFGPGGYTF. J is TRBJ1-2 and V is TRBV12-3 or TRBV12-4; D remains ambiguous. Trimming took 3 bases from V and 8 from J, leaving 13 bases between them. CDR3 size: 13 residues.

This chain uses TRBV6-2 or TRBV6-3 with TRBJ1-6; 7 bases are a match to TRBD1. V shed 6 bases, J shed 8 bases, and the junction held 7 bases outside the gene matches. The CDR3 has 14 amino acids. CDR1 and CDR2 from the germline V gene are MNHEY and SVGEGT. The DNA for the CDR3 is TGTGCCAGCAGCCCCGGGACAGATTATTCACCCCTCCACTTT. Protein sequence: CASSPGTDYSPLHF.

The gene calls are TRBV28 and TRBJ1-1; D ambiguous. V was trimmed by 2 bases and J by 7 bases, leaving 11 bases between them. CDR1 and CDR2 from the germline V gene are MDHEN and SYDVKM. The CDR3 has 13 amino acids. CDR3 loop: CASSLGDPNEAFF. DNA for the CDR3: TGTGCCAGCAGTTTAGGGGATCCAAATGAAGCTTTCTTT.

This rearrangement joins TRBV30 to TRBJ1-5; tentative D call: TRBD1 (6 bases). Germline V gene data show CDR1 as GTSNPN and CDR2 as SVGIG (reference sequence). CDR3 size: 17 residues. V lost 0 bases and J 2 bases, leaving 17 bases between the germline ends. This chain's CDR3 is CAWSVWGPPVGNQPQHF. The CDR3 nucleotides read TGTGCCTGGAGTGTATGGGGGCCGCCGGTGGGCAATCAGCCCCAGCATTTT.

The chain uses TRBV9 and TRBJ2-1; either TRBD1 or TRBD2 may supply D (5 bases each). The V gene's germline CDR1 is SGDLS and CDR2 YYNGEE. V lost 3 bases and J 2 bases, leaving 9 bases between the germline ends. The CDR3 is 14 residues long. CDR3 coding DNA: TGTGCCAGCAGCGACGGGACCGCCTACAATGAGCAGTTCTTC. It is translated as CASSDGTAYNEQFF.

The chain's CDR3 is CAISESGNSQPQHF. In DNA, the CDR3 is TGTGCCATCAGTGAGTCAGGGAACAGTCAGCCCCAGCATTTT. The chain has TRBV10-3 and TRBJ1-5; no firm D call. CDR3 length: 14 residues. Germline-derived CDR1 and CDR2 are ENHRY and SYGVKD. Trimming left V 0 bases short and J 6 bases short, with 9 bases between.

The chain recombines TRBV11-1 with TRBJ2-2; D not resolved. The CDR3 is 16 amino acids. V was pared by 1 base and J by 3 bases, with 12 bases between. The germline CDR1 and CDR2 sequences are SGHAT and FQDESV (reference sequence). CDR3 coding DNA: TGTGCCAGCAGCTTAGAATTAACAGACTACACCGGGGAGCTGTTTTTT. It encodes CASSLELTDYTGELFF.

This sequence joins TRBV4-2 and TRBJ1-5; TRBD1 matches at 8 bases. V lost 1 base to trimming and J lost 3 bases; unmatched junction nucleotides: 5. The CDR3 is 16 amino acids. CDR1 and CDR2 (germline): LGHNA, YNFKEQ. The CDR3 nucleotides read TGTGCCAGCAGCCAAGTGATGACAGGGGTCAATCAGCCCCAGCATTTT. Translation: CASSQVMTGVNQPQHF.